This T cell receptor beta chain was found in a study of T cell changes during pregnancy in multiple sclerosis. V shed 1 base, J shed 2 bases, and the junction held 5 bases outside the gene matches. CDR1 is MNHEY and CDR2 is SVGAGI in the germline V gene. The length of the CDR3 is 15 residues. Clones were read by immunoSEQ multiplex PCR, and TCRdb kept only the in-frame ones, dropping some. The sample has tens of thousands of clones; 88% are singletons. This TCR was recovered from a female donor with multiple sclerosis, enrolled in a pregnancy study. This specimen was peripheral blood, taken in the first trimester of pregnancy. This chain uses TRBV6-5 with TRBJ2-7, with 7 bases aligning to TRBD2. In DNA form, the CDR3 reads TGTGCCAGCAGTTACTGGGACGGGAGGACCTACGAGCAGTACTTC. Amino acids: CASSYWDGRTYEQYF.